This record covers a single TCR beta chain. This record comes from a study of T cell responses to AZD1222 COVID-19 vaccine. Sequenced by immunoSEQ multiplex PCR; TCRdb stores in-frame clones only, minus some. The sample yields roughly 120,000 clones, roughly 88% seen once. This material consisted of peripheral blood, taken on day 0 of AZD1222 vaccination. The TCR comes from an adult in good health.

The CDR3 sequence is CASGLGEVGNADTQYF. CDR3 DNA: TGTGCTAGTGGTTTGGGGGAGGTGGGGAACGCAGATACGCAGTATTTT. J is TRBJ2-3 and V is TRBV12-5; a weak D match, TRBD2 (6 bases). Germline lookup yields CDR1 LGHNT and CDR2 FRNRAP. V gave up 1 base and J gave up 4 bases, with 15 bases separating them. The CDR3 runs 16 residues.